This entry features one T cell receptor beta chain sequence. Its antigen is as yet unknown. With 2 bases clipped from V and 11 bases from J, the junction kept 15 bases outside the gene matches. The CDR3 length is 16 residues. Germline V gene lookup returns CDR1 MGHRA and CDR2 YSYEKL. The time point is: cycle 4 day 1 (C4D1), after less than seven weeks of nivolumab. Brentuximab vedotin exposure varied among the patients, all of whom had relapsed after autologous stem cell transplantation. Sequencing used immunoSEQ multiplex PCR; TCRdb keeps in-frame clones, though not all of them. The table shows about 64,000 clones, with about 89% occurring only once. The sample comes from a study of PD-1 blockade in classical Hodgkin lymphoma. Overall study findings and caveats: Patients who responded completely had about the same baseline diversity as newly diagnosed patients.

The material sequenced was peripheral blood mononuclear cells (PBMCs), taken before the fourth cycle of nivolumab. The sequence was collected from a human donor with classical Hodgkin lymphoma. V and J are TRBV4-1 and TRBJ2-3; 8 nucleotides match TRBD1. The CDR3 here is CASSQYDRGRQVRQYF. In nucleotides, the CDR3 is TGCGCCAGCAGCCAATATGACAGGGGACGGCAGGTGAGGCAGTATTTT.